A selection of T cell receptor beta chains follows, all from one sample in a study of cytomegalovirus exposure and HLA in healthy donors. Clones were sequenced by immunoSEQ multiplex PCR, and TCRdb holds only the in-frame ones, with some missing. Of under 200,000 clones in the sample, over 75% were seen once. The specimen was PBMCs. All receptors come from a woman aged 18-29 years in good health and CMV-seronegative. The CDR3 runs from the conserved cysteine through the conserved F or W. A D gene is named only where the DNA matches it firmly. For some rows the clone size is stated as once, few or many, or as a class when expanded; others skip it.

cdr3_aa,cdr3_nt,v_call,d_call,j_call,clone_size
CAISENRRSYEQYF,TGTGCCATCAGTGAAAACAGAAGAAGCTACGAGCAGTACTTC,TRBV10-3,-,TRBJ2-7,-
CASSMDRGRVTEAFF,TGTGCCAGCAGCATGGACAGGGGGCGAGTCACTGAAGCTTTCTTT,TRBV5-6,TRBD1,TRBJ1-1,-
CASSWTGPTYEQYF,TGTGCCAGTAGCTGGACAGGACCGACCTACGAGCAGTACTTC,TRBV19,TRBD1,TRBJ2-7,-
CASSSSGGLTEAFF,TGTGCCAGCAGCTCTAGCGGGGGACTCACTGAAGCTTTCTTT,TRBV7-8,-,TRBJ1-1,-
CASSVQANTEAFF,TGTGCCAGCAGTGTGCAGGCAAACACTGAAGCTTTCTTT,TRBV7-3,-,TRBJ1-1,few
CASRRGPGEKLFF,TGTGCCAGCAGAAGGGGGCCCGGTGAAAAACTGTTTTTT,TRBV25-1,TRBD1,TRBJ1-4,-
CASSPESVPTDTQYF,TGTGCCAGCTCTCCAGAGAGCGTGCCCACAGATACGCAGTATTTT,TRBV27,-,TRBJ2-3,few
CASSLGQGSGYTF,TGCGCCAGCAGCTTGGGGCAGGGATCTGGCTACACCTTC,TRBV5-1,-,TRBJ1-2,-
CASSPSGATGYTF,TGTGCCAGCAGCCCATCAGGGGCGACTGGCTACACCTTC,TRBV14,-,TRBJ1-2,-
CASSIQDPLGYGYTF,TGTGCCAGCAGTATACAGGATCCTCTAGGGTATGGCTACACCTTC,TRBV28,-,TRBJ1-2,few
CASSLVILAGENTGELFF,TGTGCCAGCAGCTTGGTTATTCTAGCGGGGGAGAACACCGGGGAGCTGTTTTTT,TRBV5-4,TRBD2,TRBJ2-2,once
CASSLRGGGELFF,TGTGCCAGCAGCTTGAGGGGCGGCGGGGAGCTGTTTTTT,TRBV5-4,-,TRBJ2-2,once
CASSLARGLSEAFF,TGTGCCAGCAGCTTGGCCAGGGGTCTTTCTGAAGCTTTCTTT,TRBV5-4,-,TRBJ1-1,-
CASSQTSGSSYEQYF,TGTGCCAGCAGCCAGACTAGCGGGAGCTCCTACGAGCAGTACTTC,TRBV14,TRBD2,TRBJ2-7,few
CASRTSNYGYTF,TGTGCCAGCAGGACTTCTAACTATGGCTACACCTTC,TRBV28,-,TRBJ1-2,-
CASSPDQTGGYSGAFF,TGTGCCAGCTCACCAGATCAAACAGGGGGCTATTCGGGAGCTTTCTTT,TRBV18,TRBD1,TRBJ1-1,-
CASNQLVSNYGYTF,TGTGCCAGTAACCAATTAGTTTCTAACTATGGCTACACCTTC,TRBV19,-,TRBJ1-2,-
CASSYGTGGKDTQYF,TGTGCCAGCAGTTATGGGACAGGGGGTAAGGATACGCAGTATTTT,TRBV6-6,TRBD1,TRBJ2-3,-
CASSSEGAYYGYTF,TGTGCCAGCAGTTCCGAAGGGGCTTACTATGGCTACACCTTC,TRBV9,-,TRBJ1-2,-
CASSFLASYEQYF,TGTGCCAGCAGCTTTTTGGCCTCCTACGAGCAGTACTTC,TRBV5-8,-,TRBJ2-7,-
CASSLLAGHYEQYF,TGTGCCAGCAGCCTTCTGGCGGGGCACTACGAGCAGTACTTC,TRBV27,-,TRBJ2-7,-
CASSPIYRANTGELFF,TGCGCCAGCAGCCCTATTTACAGGGCGAACACCGGGGAGCTGTTTTTT,TRBV5-1,-,TRBJ2-2,-
CASSFGQGADTQYF,TGTGCCAGCAGCTTCGGACAGGGGGCAGATACGCAGTATTTT,TRBV5-4,TRBD1,TRBJ2-3,few
CASTPNRDEKLFF,TGTGCCAGCACCCCTAACCGGGATGAAAAACTGTTTTTT,TRBV7-8,-,TRBJ1-4,-
CAGSLGDRDTEAFF,TGCGCCGGCAGCTTGGGAGACAGGGACACTGAAGCTTTCTTT,TRBV5-1,TRBD1,TRBJ1-1,once
CASSSSGTGDGYTF,TGTGCCAGCAGTTCCTCCGGGACAGGGGACGGCTACACCTTC,TRBV6-5,TRBD1,TRBJ1-2,-
CASSLGYGGGRTEAFF,TGCGCCAGCAGCTTGGGCTACGGGGGGGGCAGGACTGAAGCTTTCTTT,TRBV5-1,-,TRBJ1-1,-
CAIMRSGGFSYNEQFF,TGTGCCATCATGCGGTCAGGGGGGTTCTCCTACAATGAGCAGTTCTTC,TRBV10-3,-,TRBJ2-1,-
CASSDTTGTGELFF,TGTGCCAGCAGCGATACCACGGGCACCGGGGAGCTGTTTTTT,TRBV9,-,TRBJ2-2,-
CASSESGWEKLFF,TGTGCCAGCAGTGAATCGGGGTGGGAAAAACTGTTTTTT,TRBV6-1,-,TRBJ1-4,-